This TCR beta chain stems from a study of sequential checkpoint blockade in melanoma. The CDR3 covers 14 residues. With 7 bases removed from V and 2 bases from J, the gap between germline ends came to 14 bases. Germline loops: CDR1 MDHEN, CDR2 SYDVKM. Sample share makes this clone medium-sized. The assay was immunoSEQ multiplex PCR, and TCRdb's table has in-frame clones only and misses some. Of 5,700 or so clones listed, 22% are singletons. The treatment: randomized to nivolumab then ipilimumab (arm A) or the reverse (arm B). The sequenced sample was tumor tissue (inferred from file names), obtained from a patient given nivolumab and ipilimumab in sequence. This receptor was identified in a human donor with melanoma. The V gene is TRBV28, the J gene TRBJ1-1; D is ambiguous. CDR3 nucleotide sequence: TGTGCCAGCAACCAAGGGATATTCAACACTGAAGCTTTCTTT. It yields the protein CASNQGIFNTEAFF.